The TCR beta chain under discussion was sequenced for a study of blood T cell repertoires in COVID-19. The method was immunoSEQ multiplex PCR; TCRdb's version includes in-frame clones alone and lacks a portion of them. The table shows hundreds of thousands of clones, with roughly nine tenths occurring only once. The CDR3 totals 14 residues. V lost 4 bases and J 2 bases, leaving 11 bases between the germline ends. Germline CDR1 reads MDHEN; CDR2 reads SYDVKM. This clone has more than one count but fewer than ten. The sequenced sample was peripheral blood. The J gene is TRBJ1-2, the V gene TRBV28, with D possibly being TRBD1 (6 bases). The TCR originated in a man aged 18 to 29 with active or convalescent COVID-19. The CDR3 nucleotides are TGTGCCAGCAGTTCGCGTAGGGGGAACTATGGCTACACCTTC. Protein sequence: CASSSRRGNYGYTF.